This entry is about one T cell receptor beta chain. V lost 6 bases and J lost 7; bases outside the gene matches: 4. The CDR3 has 13 amino acids. Per germline, CDR1 LGHNT and CDR2 FRNRAP. This sample was included in a study of early T cells in non-severe SARS-CoV-2 infection. Molecules of cDNA were individually given unique molecular identifiers that were attached to them. A single record per CDR3 protein comes from TCRdb applying MiXCR to the 5' RACE reads. The table records 45,000 to 60,000 distinct CDR3 sequences, roughly 8.4% of them present only once. The sequenced material came from whole blood. The clonotype was recovered from an adult who was a healthcare worker with PCR-confirmed SARS-CoV-2 infection or an uninfected control (not recorded which). The chain uses TRBV12-5 and TRBJ2-1, with 9 bases lining up with TRBD2. The CDR3 coding sequence is TGTGCTAGTGGCCGTAGCGGGAGTAATGAGCAGTTCTTC. The encoded protein is CASGRSGSNEQFF.